This T cell receptor (beta chain) was identified during a study of Graves' ophthalmopathy and Graves' hyperthyroidism. Study-level findings and limits: Ophthalmopathy was separated from stable hyperthyroidism by a 13-signature model with 87.88% sensitivity and around 81% specificity.

TCR beta CDR3 regions were amplified from RNA transcripts. HTBI primers primed a first-round RT-PCR, and a second-round multiplex PCR followed. TCRdb re-derived calls from the multiplex PCR reads in MiXCR, one entry per CDR3 protein. Altogether more than 300,000 distinct CDR3 sequences are present, 17% being singletons, with the ten largest covering 2% to 2.5%. The CDR3 runs 14 residues. V trimming: 6 bases; J trimming: 2 bases; junction bases outside the gene matches: 6. There are many counts of this clonotype. Its antigen is still unknown. The material sequenced was peripheral blood. The chain joins TRBV12-3 or TRBV12-4 to TRBJ2-7; 8 positions agree with TRBD1. The clonotype comes from an adult woman with stable Graves' hyperthyroidism. CDR3 sequence (DNA): TGTGCCAGCAGCAGACAGGGGAGTACCTACGAGCAGTACTTC. This translates into CASSRQGSTYEQYF.